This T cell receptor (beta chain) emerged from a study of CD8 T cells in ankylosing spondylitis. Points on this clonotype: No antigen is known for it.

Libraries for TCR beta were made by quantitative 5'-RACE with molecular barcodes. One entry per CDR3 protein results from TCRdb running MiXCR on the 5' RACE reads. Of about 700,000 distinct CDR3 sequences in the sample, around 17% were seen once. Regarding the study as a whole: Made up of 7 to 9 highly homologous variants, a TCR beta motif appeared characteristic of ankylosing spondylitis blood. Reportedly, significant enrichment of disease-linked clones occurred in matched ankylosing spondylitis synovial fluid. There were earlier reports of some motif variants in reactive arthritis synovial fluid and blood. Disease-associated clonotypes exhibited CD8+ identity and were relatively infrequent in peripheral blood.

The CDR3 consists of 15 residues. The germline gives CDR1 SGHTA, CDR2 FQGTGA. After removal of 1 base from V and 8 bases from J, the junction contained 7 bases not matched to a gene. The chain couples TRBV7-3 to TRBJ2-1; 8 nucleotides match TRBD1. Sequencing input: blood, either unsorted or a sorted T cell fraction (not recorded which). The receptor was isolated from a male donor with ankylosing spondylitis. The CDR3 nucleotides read TGTGCCAGCAGCTTAAGCAGGGGGCTTGAGGATGAGCAGTTCTTC. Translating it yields CASSLSRGLEDEQFF. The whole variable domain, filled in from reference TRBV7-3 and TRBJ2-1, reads GAGVSQTPSNKVTEKGKYVELRCDPISGHTALYWYRQSLGQGPEFLIYFQGTGAADDSGLPNDRFFAVRPEGSVSTLKIQRTERGDSAVYLCASSLSRGLEDEQFFGPGTRLTVL.